The 28 T cell receptor beta chains in this list originate from one sample, sequenced in a study of blood T cell repertoires in COVID-19. Data came from immunoSEQ multiplex PCR; TCRdb stores just in-frame clones and leaves some out. The profile shows some 370,000 clones, around 92% of them singletons. Sample: peripheral blood. These receptors all stem from a middle-aged man with acute or convalescent COVID-19.

The genes are TRBV11-3 and TRBJ2-1; D remains unclear. The CDR3 length is 15 residues. V was clipped by 3 bases and J by 0 bases, with 9 bases between them. Looked up from germline, CDR1 is SGHNT and CDR2 is YENEEA. CDR3 sequence: CASSFDGDSYNEQFF. The CDR3 nucleotides are TGTGCCAGCAGCTTTGACGGAGACTCCTACAATGAGCAGTTCTTC. The full variable domain, completed using reference TRBV11-3 and TRBJ2-1, is EAGVVQSPRYKIIEKKQPVAFWCNPISGHNTLYWYLQNLGQGPELLIRYENEEAVDDSQLPKDRFSAERLKGVDSTLKIQPAELGDSAVYLCASSFDGDSYNEQFFGPGTRLTVL.

V usage is TRBV6-2 or TRBV6-3 and J usage is TRBJ2-5; D remains unclear. The CDR3 loop spans 13 amino acids. Trimming took off 0 bases at V and 5 bases at J, with 7 bases between the two ends. Germline V gives CDR1 MNHEY, CDR2 SVGEGT. CDR3 loop: CASSYSIGETQYF. For the CDR3, the DNA is TGTGCCAGCAGTTACTCGATCGGGGAGACCCAGTACTTC.

The chain uses TRBV6-5 and TRBJ2-7; a possible D gene is TRBD1 (5 bases). The CDR3 consists of 12 residues. With 5 bases removed from V and 7 bases from J, the gap between germline ends came to 12 bases. Germline CDR1 MNHEY, CDR2 SVGAGI. The CDR3 here is CASSPRDREQYF. In DNA form, the CDR3 reads TGTGCCAGCAGTCCGAGAGACAGAGAGCAGTACTTC.

This chain connects TRBV21-1 to TRBJ1-4; the table's D call of TRBD1 was not tested on the DNA. TRBV21-1 is a pseudogene. The CDR3 extends over 14 amino acids. The CDR3 spells CASSRDRGRKKLFF. Written as DNA, the CDR3 is TGTGCCAGCAGCCGGGACAGGGGGCGGAAAAAACTGTTTTTT.

This sequence joins TRBV5-1 and TRBJ2-5; TRBD1 matches 7 bases. The CDR3 is 14 amino acids. V lost 3 bases and J lost 0; bases outside the gene matches: 2. Germline CDR1 and CDR2: SGHRS and YFSETQ. As DNA, the CDR3 is TGCGCCAGCAGCTGGGGACAGAACCAAGAGACCCAGTACTTC. The encoded protein is CASSWGQNQETQYF.

The chain employs TRBV28 and TRBJ1-2, with 7 bases aligning to TRBD1. The J segment lost 7 bases and the V segment lost 4 bases, leaving 6 bases of the junction unmatched. The germline CDR1 and CDR2 sequences are MDHEN and SYDVKM. The CDR3 totals 13 residues. CDR3 residues: CASSSTGAAGYTF. The DNA of the CDR3 is TGTGCCAGCAGTTCTACAGGGGCCGCTGGCTACACCTTC.

This sequence joins TRBV11-2 and TRBJ1-2; 7 bases fit TRBD1. The CDR3 covers 15 residues. Germline CDR1 reads SGHAT; CDR2 reads FQNNGV. V was pared by 4 bases and J by 3 bases, with 8 bases of the junction left unmatched. The CDR3 is CASSSTGRMDYGYTF. Written as DNA, the CDR3 is TGTGCCAGCAGCTCGACAGGGAGGATGGACTATGGCTACACCTTC.

This clone was detected only once. This sequence joins TRBV9 and TRBJ1-1; no definite D call. The CDR3 contains 12 residues. Between the trimmed V and J ends, which lost 7 bases and 1 base, there was a span of 8 bases. Germline V gene data show CDR1 as SGDLS and CDR2 as YYNGEE. In DNA, the CDR3 is TGTGCCAGCGGGCGGGCGAACACTGAAGCTTTCTTT. It codes for CASGRANTEAFF. The whole variable domain, remainder taken from reference TRBV9 and TRBJ1-1, is DSGVTQTPKHLITATGQRVTLRCSPRSGDLSVYWYQQSLDQGLQFLIQYYNGEERAKGNILERFSAQQFPDLHSELNLSSLELGDSALYFCASGRANTEAFFGQGTRLTVV.

The rearrangement uses TRBV2 and TRBJ1-5; D remains ambiguous. V lost 4 bases and J lost 6, with 10 bases in between. CDR3 length: 13 residues. Germline V gives CDR1 SNHLY, CDR2 FYNNEI. The CDR3 loop is CASSGRGFQPQHF. In DNA form, the CDR3 reads TGTGCCAGCAGTGGACGGGGTTTTCAGCCCCAGCATTTT.

The chain uses TRBV3-1 (or the pseudogene TRBV3-2) and TRBJ2-3, with 7 nucleotides matching TRBD2. The ends lost 0 bases at V and 6 bases at J; junction bases unmatched: 6. In germline, CDR1 is LGHDT, CDR2 YNNKEL (reference sequence). The CDR3 contains 15 residues. CDR3 sequence: CASSQELGLGDTQYF. Here the CDR3 DNA reads TGTGCCAGCAGCCAAGAATTAGGACTAGGGGATACGCAGTATTTT.

The chain combines TRBV7-2 with TRBJ1-1; 8 bases map to TRBD1. Germline V gene lookup returns CDR1 SGHTA and CDR2 FQGNSA. V gave up 5 bases and J gave up 5 bases; unmatched junction bases: 7. This CDR3 comprises 14 residues. CDR3 amino acids: CASSAYQGATEAFF. DNA of the CDR3: TGTGCCAGCAGCGCATACCAGGGGGCAACTGAAGCTTTCTTT.

The chain has TRBV19 and TRBJ1-1; 8 bases line up with TRBD1. Germline lookup yields CDR1 LNHDA and CDR2 SQIVND (reference sequence). With V trimmed by 6 bases and J by 1 base, 7 bases remained unmatched. CDR3 length: 15 amino acids. For the CDR3, the DNA is TGTGCCAGTAGCTCTGACAGGGGATGGAACACTGAAGCTTTCTTT. Protein product: CASSSDRGWNTEAFF.

The rearrangement links TRBV20-1 to TRBJ2-7; the match to TRBD1 covers 8 bases. The junction had 7 bases not matched to a gene; V was cut back by 3 bases and J by 6 bases. The CDR3 is made up of 13 amino acids. Germline V gives CDR1 DFQATT, CDR2 SNEGSKA (reference sequence). The CDR3 DNA is TGCAGTGCTAGTGGGCAGGGGGCGGTCGAGCAGTACTTC. Protein product: CSASGQGAVEQYF.

This chain connects TRBV9 to TRBJ1-1, with 7 bases aligning to TRBD1. The CDR3 has 17 amino acids. In germline, CDR1 is SGDLS, CDR2 YYNGEE. V lost 4 bases and J lost 0; bases outside the gene matches: 12. This CDR3 reads CASSPPPGTDMNTEAFF. The CDR3 DNA is TGTGCCAGCAGCCCCCCGCCGGGGACAGATATGAACACTGAAGCTTTCTTT.

In its sample, this clone was seen a few times. The gene calls are TRBV19 and TRBJ1-5; 7 bases agree with TRBD1. The V segment lost 5 bases and the J segment 0 bases; nucleotides outside the gene matches: 7. The length of the CDR3 is 16 residues. CDR1 is LNHDA and CDR2 is SQIVND in the germline V gene (reference sequence). CDR3 DNA: TGTGCCAGTAGTCTTGGGACAGTCGCTAGCAATCAGCCCCAGCATTTT. This encodes CASSLGTVASNQPQHF.

This clone was observed once. The chain carries TRBV11-2 and TRBJ1-1; D gene unclear. The CDR3 has 14 residues. V was cut by 3 bases and J by 3 bases, with 11 bases left in between. CDR1 and CDR2 from the germline V gene are SGHAT and FQNNGV. The CDR3 DNA follows: TGTGCCAGCAGCTTCCCAGTCGGGGACACTGAAGCTTTCTTT. Protein product: CASSFPVGDTEAFF.

The rearrangement joins TRBV3-1 (or the pseudogene TRBV3-2) to TRBJ2-5; D is possibly TRBD2 (7 bases). The CDR3 extends over 16 amino acids. The V and J ends lost 4 bases and 1 base respectively, with 16 bases between them. Germline-derived CDR1 and CDR2 are LGHDT and YNNKEL (reference sequence). The CDR3: CASSPPLGGRQETQYF. CDR3 coding DNA: TGTGCCAGCAGCCCCCCCCTGGGGGGGCGCCAAGAGACCCAGTACTTC.

The genes are TRBV4-2 and TRBJ2-1, with TRBD2 as a possible D gene (5 bases). Germline V lookup: CDR1 LGHNA, CDR2 YNFKEQ. Between the trimmed V and J ends, which lost 0 bases and 9 bases, there was a span of 18 bases. The length of the CDR3 is 16 residues. The CDR3 protein is CASSQEYGRSGREQFF. CDR3 nucleotide sequence: TGTGCCAGCAGCCAAGAATATGGGAGATCTGGTCGTGAGCAGTTCTTC.

The J gene is TRBJ1-1, the V gene TRBV28; 7 bases line up with TRBD1. V shed 7 bases, J shed 0 bases, and the junction held 5 bases outside the gene matches. Germline loops: CDR1 MDHEN, CDR2 SYDVKM. This CDR3 spans 14 amino acids. The CDR3: CASTYRGMNTEAFF. The CDR3 DNA is TGTGCCAGCACTTACAGGGGTATGAACACTGAAGCTTTCTTT.

The rearrangement links TRBV12-3 or TRBV12-4 to TRBJ1-5; 7 bases are shared with TRBD1. This CDR3 has 12 residues. Losses at the gene ends were 5 bases for V and 7 bases for J; bases not matched to a gene: 2. The CDR3 loop is CASSARGQPQHF. Here the CDR3 DNA reads TGTGCCAGCAGTGCCAGGGGGCAGCCCCAGCATTTT.

The V and J genes are TRBV13 and TRBJ2-7; a weak D match, TRBD2 (5 bases). The CDR3 length is 14 residues. Per germline, CDR1 PRHDT and CDR2 FYEKMQ (reference sequence). Trimming shortened V by 1 base and J by 4 bases, and 11 bases separated the two germline ends. CDR3 loop: CASSLAGSPYEQYF. The CDR3 DNA is TGTGCCAGCAGCTTAGCGGGATCGCCATACGAGCAGTACTTC.

V is TRBV19 and J is TRBJ1-3; no reliable D call. The CDR3 has 16 amino acids. V lost 7 bases, J lost 0 bases, and 16 bases lay in between. From germline, CDR1 is LNHDA and CDR2 SQIVND (reference sequence). The CDR3 region is CASIPGERSSGNTIYF. DNA of the CDR3: TGTGCCAGTATCCCCGGGGAAAGGTCCTCTGGAAACACCATATATTTT.

The chain links TRBV27 to TRBJ1-2; possible D gene TRBD1, 6 bases. Germline V gives CDR1 MNHEY, CDR2 SMNVEV (reference sequence). Trimming stripped 6 bases from V and 3 bases from J, with 17 bases between. The CDR3 spans 15 residues. CDR3 sequence (DNA): TGTGCCAGCAGCCCAAGTAGGGGGGGGTACTATGGCTACACCTTC. This encodes CASSPSRGGYYGYTF.

This rearrangement joins TRBV7-9 to TRBJ2-3; 10 bases agree with TRBD2. This CDR3 is 16 amino acids long. V shed 1 base and J 5 bases; nucleotides not matched to a gene: 6. Per germline, CDR1 SEHNR and CDR2 FQNEAQ (reference sequence). Here the CDR3 reads CASSLGASGGLDTQYF. The CDR3 DNA reads as TGTGCCAGCAGCTTAGGGGCTAGCGGGGGTTTAGATACGCAGTATTTT.

The chain carries TRBV6-1 and TRBJ1-2, with unresolved D. CDR1 and CDR2 from the germline V gene are MNHNS and SASEGT. The V end was cut by 3 bases, the J end by 1 base, with 12 bases between. There are 15 residues in the CDR3. In DNA, the CDR3 is TGTGCCAGCAGTGATCGGTCAGGACTTAACTATGGCTACACCTTC. It specifies CASSDRSGLNYGYTF.

The V gene is TRBV5-6, the J gene TRBJ1-1; tentatively, D is TRBD1 (5 bases). V was cut by 1 base and J by 4 bases, with 20 bases left in between. The CDR3 contains 17 residues. The germline V gene has CDR1 SGHDT and CDR2 YYEEEE. The CDR3 bases are TGTGCCAGCAGCTTGTACACCCAGGCAACAGGCAGCACTGAAGCTTTCTTT. This encodes CASSLYTQATGSTEAFF.

This clone was counted once. This chain links TRBV6-5 with TRBJ2-5, with 8 bases matching TRBD1. This CDR3 region has 13 residues. Germline V gives CDR1 MNHEY, CDR2 SVGAGI. The trim removed 7 bases at V and 4 bases at J, leaving 5 bases unmatched. CDR3 DNA: TGTGCCAGCATCAGGGGGCTGGGAGAGACCCAGTACTTC. As protein: CASIRGLGETQYF.

The chain carries TRBV9 and TRBJ2-5, with 8 bases that match TRBD2. The germline CDR1 and CDR2 sequences are SGDLS and YYNGEE. The CDR3 sequence is 15 residues long. The V gene end was trimmed by 0 bases and the J gene end by 5 bases; junction bases not matched to a gene: 6. This chain's CDR3 is CASSVGPGGLETQYF. CDR3 sequence (DNA): TGTGCCAGCAGCGTAGGACCGGGGGGGCTGGAGACCCAGTACTTC.